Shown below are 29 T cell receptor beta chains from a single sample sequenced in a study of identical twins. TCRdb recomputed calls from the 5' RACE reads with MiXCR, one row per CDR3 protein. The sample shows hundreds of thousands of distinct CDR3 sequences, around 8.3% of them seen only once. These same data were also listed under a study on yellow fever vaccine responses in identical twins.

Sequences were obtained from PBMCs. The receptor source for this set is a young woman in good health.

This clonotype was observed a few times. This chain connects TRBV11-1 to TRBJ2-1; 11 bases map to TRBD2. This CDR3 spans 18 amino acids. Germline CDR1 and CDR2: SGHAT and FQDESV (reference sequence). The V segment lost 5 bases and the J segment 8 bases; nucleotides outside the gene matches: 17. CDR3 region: CASSKAGGRLAGSYEQFF. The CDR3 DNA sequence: TGTGCCAGCAGCAAGGCGGGGGGAAGACTAGCGGGGTCCTATGAGCAGTTCTTC.

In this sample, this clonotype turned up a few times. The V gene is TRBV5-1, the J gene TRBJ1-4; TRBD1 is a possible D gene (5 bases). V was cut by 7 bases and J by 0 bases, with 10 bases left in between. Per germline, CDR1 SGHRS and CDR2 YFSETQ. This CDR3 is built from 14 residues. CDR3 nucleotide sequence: TGCGCCAGCCGGGACGGACCAACTAATGAAAAACTGTTTTTT. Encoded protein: CASRDGPTNEKLFF.

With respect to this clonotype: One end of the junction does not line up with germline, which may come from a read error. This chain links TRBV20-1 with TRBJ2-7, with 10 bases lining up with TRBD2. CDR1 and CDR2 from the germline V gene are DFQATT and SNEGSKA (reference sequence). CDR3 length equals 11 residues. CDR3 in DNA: TGCAGTGCGGATACTAGCGGGACGAACCTCTTC. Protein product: CSADTSGTNLF.

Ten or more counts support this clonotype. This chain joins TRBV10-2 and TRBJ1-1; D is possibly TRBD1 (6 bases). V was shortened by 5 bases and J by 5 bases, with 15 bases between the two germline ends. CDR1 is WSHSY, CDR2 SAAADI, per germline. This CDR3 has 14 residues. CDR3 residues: CASSPGTSATEAFF. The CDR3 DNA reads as TGCGCCAGCAGTCCCGGGACATCAGCTACTGAAGCTTTCTTT.

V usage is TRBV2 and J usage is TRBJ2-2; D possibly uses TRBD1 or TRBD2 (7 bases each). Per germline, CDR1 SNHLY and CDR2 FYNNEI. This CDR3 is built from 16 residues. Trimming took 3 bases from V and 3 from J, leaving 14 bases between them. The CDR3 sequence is CASSDRQGGDTGELFF. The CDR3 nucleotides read TGTGCCAGCAGTGATAGGCAGGGGGGGGACACCGGGGAGCTGTTTTTT.

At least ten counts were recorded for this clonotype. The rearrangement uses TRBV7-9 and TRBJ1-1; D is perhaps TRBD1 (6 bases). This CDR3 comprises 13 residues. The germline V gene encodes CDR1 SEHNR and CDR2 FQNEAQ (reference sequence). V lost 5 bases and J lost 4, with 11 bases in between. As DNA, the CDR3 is TGTGCCAGCAGCCCCCCGGGGGCCACTGAAGCTTTCTTT. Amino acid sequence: CASSPPGATEAFF.

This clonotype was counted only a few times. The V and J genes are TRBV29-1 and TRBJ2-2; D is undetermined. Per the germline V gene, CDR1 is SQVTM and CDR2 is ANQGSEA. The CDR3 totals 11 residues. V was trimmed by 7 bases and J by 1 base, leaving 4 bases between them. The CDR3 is CSAENTGELFF. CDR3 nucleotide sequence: TGCAGCGCGGAGAACACCGGGGAGCTGTTTTTT.

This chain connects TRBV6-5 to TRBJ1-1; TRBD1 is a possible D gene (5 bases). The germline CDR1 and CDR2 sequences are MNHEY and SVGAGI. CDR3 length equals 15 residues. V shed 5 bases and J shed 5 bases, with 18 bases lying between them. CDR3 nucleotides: TGTGCCAGCAGTCACCGACAGCCCCGGGGGACTGAAGCTTTCTTT. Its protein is CASSHRQPRGTEAFF.

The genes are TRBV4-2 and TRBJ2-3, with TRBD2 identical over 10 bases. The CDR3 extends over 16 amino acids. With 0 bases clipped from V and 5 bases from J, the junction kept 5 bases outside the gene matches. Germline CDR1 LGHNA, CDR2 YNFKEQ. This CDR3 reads CASSQELAGGVDTQYF. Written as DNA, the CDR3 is TGTGCCAGCAGCCAAGAGTTAGCGGGAGGCGTAGATACGCAGTATTTT.

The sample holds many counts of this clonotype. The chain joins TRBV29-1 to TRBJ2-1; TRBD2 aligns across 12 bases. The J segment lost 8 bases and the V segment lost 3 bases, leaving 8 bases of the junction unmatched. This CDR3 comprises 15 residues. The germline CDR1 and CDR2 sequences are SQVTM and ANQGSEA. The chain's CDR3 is CSVDKTSGRTHEQFF. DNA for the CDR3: TGCAGCGTTGACAAGACTAGCGGGAGAACCCATGAGCAGTTCTTC.

Here the CDR3 DNA reads TGTGCCAGCAGTAGGGGGGGCGCGTATAATTCACCCCTCCACTTT. Translating gives CASSRGGAYNSPLHF. The chain is built from TRBV27 and TRBJ1-6, with D possibly matching TRBD1 (6 bases). Trimming stripped 5 bases from V and 4 bases from J, with 12 bases between. Germline-derived CDR1 and CDR2 are MNHEY and SMNVEV (reference sequence). This CDR3 contains 15 residues.

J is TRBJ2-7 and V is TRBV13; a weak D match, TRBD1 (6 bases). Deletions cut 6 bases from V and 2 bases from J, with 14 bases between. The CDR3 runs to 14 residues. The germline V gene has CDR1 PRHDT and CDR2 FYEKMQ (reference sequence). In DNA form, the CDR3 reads TGTGCCAGCAGACGCAGGGGTAACCCCTACGAGCAGTACTTC. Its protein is CASRRRGNPYEQYF.

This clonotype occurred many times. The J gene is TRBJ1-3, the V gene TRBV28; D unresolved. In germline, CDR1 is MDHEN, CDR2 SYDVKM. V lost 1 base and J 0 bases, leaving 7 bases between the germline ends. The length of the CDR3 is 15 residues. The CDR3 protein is CASSLSGNSGNTIYF. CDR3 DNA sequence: TGTGCCAGCAGTTTATCTGGCAACTCTGGAAACACCATATATTTT.

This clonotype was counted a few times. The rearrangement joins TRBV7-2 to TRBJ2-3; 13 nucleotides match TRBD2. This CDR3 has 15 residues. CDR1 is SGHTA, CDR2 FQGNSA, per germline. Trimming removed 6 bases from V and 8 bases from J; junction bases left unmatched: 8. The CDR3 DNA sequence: TGTGCCAGCAGATACGGACTAGCGGGAGAAGTTACGCAGTATTTT. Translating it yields CASRYGLAGEVTQYF.

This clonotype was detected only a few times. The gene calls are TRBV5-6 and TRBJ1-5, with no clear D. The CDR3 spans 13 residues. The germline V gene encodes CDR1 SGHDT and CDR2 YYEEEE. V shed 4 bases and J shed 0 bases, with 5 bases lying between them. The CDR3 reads CASSGNSNQPQHF. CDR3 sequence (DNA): TGTGCCAGCAGCGGCAATAGCAATCAGCCCCAGCATTTT. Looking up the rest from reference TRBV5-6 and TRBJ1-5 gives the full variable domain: DAGVTQSPTHLIKTRGQQVTLRCSPKSGHDTVSWYQQALGQGPQFIFQYYEEEERQRGNFPDRFSGHQFPNYSSELNVNALLLGDSALYLCASSGNSNQPQHFGDGTRLSIL.

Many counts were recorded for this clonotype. The CDR3 sequence is CASSFRGGIIGELFF. CDR3 nucleotides: TGTGCCAGCAGCTTTAGGGGGGGGATCATCGGGGAGCTGTTTTTT. The chain combines TRBV7-2 with TRBJ2-2, with D possibly matching TRBD2 (7 bases). CDR1 SGHTA and CDR2 FQGNSA come from the germline V gene. Between the trimmed V and J ends, which lost 3 bases and 7 bases, there was a span of 15 bases. This CDR3 has 15 amino acids.

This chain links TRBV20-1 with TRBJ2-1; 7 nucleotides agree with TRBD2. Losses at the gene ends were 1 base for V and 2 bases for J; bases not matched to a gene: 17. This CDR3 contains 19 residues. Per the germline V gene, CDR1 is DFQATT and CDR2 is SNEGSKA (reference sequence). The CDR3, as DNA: TGCAGTGCTAGAGGAGTTAGGGCTAGCGGTACCCATACCTACAATGAGCAGTTCTTC. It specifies CSARGVRASGTHTYNEQFF.

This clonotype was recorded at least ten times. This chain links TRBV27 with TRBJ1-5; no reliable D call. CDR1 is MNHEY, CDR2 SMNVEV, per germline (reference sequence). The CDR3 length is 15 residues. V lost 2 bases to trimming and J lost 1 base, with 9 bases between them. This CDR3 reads CASSLEGASNQPQHF. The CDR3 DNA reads TGTGCCAGCAGTTTAGAAGGAGCGAGCAATCAGCCCCAGCATTTT.

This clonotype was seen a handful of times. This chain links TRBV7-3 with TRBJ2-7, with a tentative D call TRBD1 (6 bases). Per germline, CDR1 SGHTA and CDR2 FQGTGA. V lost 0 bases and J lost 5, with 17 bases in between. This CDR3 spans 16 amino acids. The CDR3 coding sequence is TGTGCCAGCAGCTTAACCCTACGGGACAAAGGGGACGAGCAGTACTTC. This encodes CASSLTLRDKGDEQYF.

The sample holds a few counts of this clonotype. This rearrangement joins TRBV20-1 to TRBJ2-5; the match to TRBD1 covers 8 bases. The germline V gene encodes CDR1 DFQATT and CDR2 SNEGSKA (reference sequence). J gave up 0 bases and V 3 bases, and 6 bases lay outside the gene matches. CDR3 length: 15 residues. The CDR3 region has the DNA TGCAGTGCTAGTGGAATGACAGGGGACCAAGAGACCCAGTACTTC. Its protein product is CSASGMTGDQETQYF.

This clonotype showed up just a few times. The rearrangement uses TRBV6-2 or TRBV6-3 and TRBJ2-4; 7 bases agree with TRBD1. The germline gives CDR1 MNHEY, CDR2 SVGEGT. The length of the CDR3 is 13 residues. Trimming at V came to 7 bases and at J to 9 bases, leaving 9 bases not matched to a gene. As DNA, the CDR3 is TGTGCCAGCATTGAAAGAGGGGGCAGCATTCAGTACTTC. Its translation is CASIERGGSIQYF.

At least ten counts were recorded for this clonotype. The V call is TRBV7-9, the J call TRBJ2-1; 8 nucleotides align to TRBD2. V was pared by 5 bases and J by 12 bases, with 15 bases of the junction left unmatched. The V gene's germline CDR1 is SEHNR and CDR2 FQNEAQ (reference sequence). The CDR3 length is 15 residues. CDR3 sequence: CASSLLGLEGTGQFF. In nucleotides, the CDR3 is TGTGCCAGCAGCCTATTGGGACTAGAGGGCACCGGGCAGTTCTTC. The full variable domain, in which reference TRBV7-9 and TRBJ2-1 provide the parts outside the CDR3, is DTGVSQNPRHKITKRGQNVTFRCDPISEHNRLYWYRQTLGQGPEFLTYFQNEAQLEKSRLLSDRFSAERPKGSFSTLEIQRTEQGDSAMYLCASSLLGLEGTGQFFGPGTRLTVL.

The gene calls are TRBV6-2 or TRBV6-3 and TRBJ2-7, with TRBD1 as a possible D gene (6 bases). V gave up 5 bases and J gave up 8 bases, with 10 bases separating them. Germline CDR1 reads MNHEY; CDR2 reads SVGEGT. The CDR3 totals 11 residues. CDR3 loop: CASSARDKQYF. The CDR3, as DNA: TGTGCCAGCAGTGCCAGGGACAAGCAGTACTTC.

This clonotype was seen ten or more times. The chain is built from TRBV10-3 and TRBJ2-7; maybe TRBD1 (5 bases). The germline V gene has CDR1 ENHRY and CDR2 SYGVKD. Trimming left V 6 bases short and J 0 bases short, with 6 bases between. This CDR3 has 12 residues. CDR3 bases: TGTGCCATCAGGGACAACTCCTACGAGCAGTACTTC. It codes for CAIRDNSYEQYF.

This CDR3 is CASSLGPGTGPQATIYF. Written as DNA, the CDR3 is TGCGCCAGCAGCTTGGGGCCTGGGACAGGGCCCCAGGCCACTATATATTTT. The J gene is TRBJ1-3, the V gene TRBV5-1, with 9 bases that match TRBD1. Germline assignment: CDR1 SGHRS and CDR2 YFSETQ. This CDR3 contains 17 residues. The ends lost 0 bases at V and 13 bases at J; junction bases unmatched: 17.

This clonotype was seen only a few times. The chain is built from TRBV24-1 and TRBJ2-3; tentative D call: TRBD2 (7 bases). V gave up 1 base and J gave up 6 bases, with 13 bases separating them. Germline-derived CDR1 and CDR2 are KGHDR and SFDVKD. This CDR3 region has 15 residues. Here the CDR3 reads CATSDLGEGEDTQYF. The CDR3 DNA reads TGTGCCACCAGTGATTTAGGGGAGGGGGAGGATACGCAGTATTTT.

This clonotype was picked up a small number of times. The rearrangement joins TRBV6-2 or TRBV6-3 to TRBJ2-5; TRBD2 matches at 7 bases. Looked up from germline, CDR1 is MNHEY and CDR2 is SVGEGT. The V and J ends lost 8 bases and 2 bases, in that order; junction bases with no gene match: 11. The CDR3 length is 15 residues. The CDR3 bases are TGTGCCAGCTCTAAAGGGTCGGGAGGTCAAGAGACCCAGTACTTC. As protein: CASSKGSGGQETQYF.

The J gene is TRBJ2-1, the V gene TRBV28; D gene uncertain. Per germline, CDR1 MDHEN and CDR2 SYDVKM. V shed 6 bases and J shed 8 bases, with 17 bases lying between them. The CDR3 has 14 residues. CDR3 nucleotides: TGTGCCAGCAGAGCACAAGCCCCGCGTTATGAGCAGTTCTTC. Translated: CASRAQAPRYEQFF. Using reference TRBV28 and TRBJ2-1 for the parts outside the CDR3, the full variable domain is DVKVTQSSRYLVKRTGEKVFLECVQDMDHENMFWYRQDPGLGLRLIYFSYDVKMKEKGDIPEGYSVSREKKERFSLILESASTNQTSMYLCASRAQAPRYEQFFGPGTRLTVL.

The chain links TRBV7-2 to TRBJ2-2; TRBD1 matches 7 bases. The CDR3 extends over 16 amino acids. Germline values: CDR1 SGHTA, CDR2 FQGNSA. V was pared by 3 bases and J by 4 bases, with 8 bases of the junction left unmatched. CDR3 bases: TGTGCCAGCAGCTTCTTTGGGGCAGGGGGCACCGGGGAGCTGTTTTTT. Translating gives CASSFFGAGGTGELFF.